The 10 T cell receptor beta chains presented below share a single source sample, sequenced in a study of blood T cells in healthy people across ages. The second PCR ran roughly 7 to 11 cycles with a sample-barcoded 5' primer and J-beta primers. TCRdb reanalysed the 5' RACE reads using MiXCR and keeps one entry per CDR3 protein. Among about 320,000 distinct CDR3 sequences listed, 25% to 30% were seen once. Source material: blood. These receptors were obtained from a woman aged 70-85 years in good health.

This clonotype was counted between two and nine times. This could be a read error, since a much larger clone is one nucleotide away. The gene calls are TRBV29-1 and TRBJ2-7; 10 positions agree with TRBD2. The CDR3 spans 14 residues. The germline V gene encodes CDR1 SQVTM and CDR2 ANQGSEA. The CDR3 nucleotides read TGCAGCGCTGGCGACAGCGGGAGGGCCTACGAGCGGTACTTC. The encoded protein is CSAGDSGRAYERYF.

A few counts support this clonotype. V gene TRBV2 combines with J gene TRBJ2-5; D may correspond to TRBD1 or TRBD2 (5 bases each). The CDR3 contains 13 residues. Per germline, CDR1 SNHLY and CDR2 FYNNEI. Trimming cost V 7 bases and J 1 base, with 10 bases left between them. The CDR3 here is CASKGSSQETQYF. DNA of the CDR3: TGTGCCAGCAAGGGGAGCTCCCAAGAGACCCAGTACTTC.

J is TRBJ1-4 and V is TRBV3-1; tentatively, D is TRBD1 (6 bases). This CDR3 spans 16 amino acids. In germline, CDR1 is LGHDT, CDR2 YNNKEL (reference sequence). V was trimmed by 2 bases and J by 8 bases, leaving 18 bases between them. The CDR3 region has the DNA TGTGCCAGCAGCCAATTTTGGGACAACGAGTGGGAAAAACTGTTTTTT. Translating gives CASSQFWDNEWEKLFF. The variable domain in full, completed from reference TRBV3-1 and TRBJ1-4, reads DTAVSQTPKYLVTQMGNDKSIKCEQNLGHDTMYWYKQDSKKFLKIMFSYNNKELIINETVPNRFSPKSPDKAHLNLHINSLELGDSAVYFCASSQFWDNEWEKLFFGSGTQLSVL.

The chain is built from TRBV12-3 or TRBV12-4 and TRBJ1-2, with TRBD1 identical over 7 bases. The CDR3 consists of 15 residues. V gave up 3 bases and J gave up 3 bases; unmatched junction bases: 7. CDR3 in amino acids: CASSFRQTGDYGYTF. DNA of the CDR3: TGTGCCAGCAGTTTTCGCCAAACAGGGGACTATGGCTACACCTTC.

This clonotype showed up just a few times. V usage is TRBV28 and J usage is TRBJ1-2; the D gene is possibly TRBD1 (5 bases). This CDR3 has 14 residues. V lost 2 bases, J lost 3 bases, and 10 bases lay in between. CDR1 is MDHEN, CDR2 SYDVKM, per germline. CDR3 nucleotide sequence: TGTGCCAGCAGTTTACTGGACACTTACTATGGCTACACCTTC. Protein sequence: CASSLLDTYYGYTF.

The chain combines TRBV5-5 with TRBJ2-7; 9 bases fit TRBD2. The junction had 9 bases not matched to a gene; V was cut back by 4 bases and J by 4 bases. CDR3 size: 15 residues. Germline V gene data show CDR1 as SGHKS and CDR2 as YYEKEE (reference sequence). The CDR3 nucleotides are TGTGCCAGCAGCCCTCTGACTAGCGGCCGATACGAGCAGTACTTC. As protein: CASSPLTSGRYEQYF. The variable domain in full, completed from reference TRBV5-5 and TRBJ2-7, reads DAGVTQSPTHLIKTRGQQVTLRCSPISGHKSVSWYQQVLGQGPQFIFQYYEKEERGRGNFPDRFSARQFPNYSSELNVNALLLGDSALYLCASSPLTSGRYEQYFGPGTRLTVT.

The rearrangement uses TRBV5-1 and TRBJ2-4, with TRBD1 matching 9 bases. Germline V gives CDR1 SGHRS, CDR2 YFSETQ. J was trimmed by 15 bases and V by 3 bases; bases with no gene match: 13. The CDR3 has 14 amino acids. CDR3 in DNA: TGCGCCAGCAGCTCGGACAGGGGAGGGGGTAGTCGGTACTTC. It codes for CASSSDRGGGSRYF.

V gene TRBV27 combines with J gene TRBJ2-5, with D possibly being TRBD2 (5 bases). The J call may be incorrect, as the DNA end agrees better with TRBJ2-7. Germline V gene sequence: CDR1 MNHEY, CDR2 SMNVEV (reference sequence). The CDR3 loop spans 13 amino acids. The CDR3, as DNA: TGTGCCAGCAGTTTAACGGGAAACTACGAGCAGTACTTC. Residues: CASSLTGNYEQYF.

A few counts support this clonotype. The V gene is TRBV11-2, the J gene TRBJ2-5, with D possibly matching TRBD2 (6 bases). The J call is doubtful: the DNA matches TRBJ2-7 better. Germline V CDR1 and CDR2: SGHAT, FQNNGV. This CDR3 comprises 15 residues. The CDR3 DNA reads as TGTGCCAGCAGCTTAGATGGGGGAGGCGGCTACGAGCAGTACTTC. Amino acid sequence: CASSLDGGGGYEQYF.

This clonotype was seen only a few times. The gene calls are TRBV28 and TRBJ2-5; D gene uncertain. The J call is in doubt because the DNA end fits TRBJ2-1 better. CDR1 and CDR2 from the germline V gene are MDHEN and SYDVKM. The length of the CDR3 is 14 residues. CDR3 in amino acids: CASSLAQLYNEQFF. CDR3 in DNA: TGTGCCAGCAGTCTCGCACAGCTATACAATGAGCAGTTCTTC.